The 30 T cell receptor beta chains given below trace back to one sample, sequenced in a study of response to subunit inactivated influenza vaccine. TCRdb reprocessed the RT-PCR reads with MiXCR, giving one entry per CDR3 protein. This sample has about 540,000 distinct CDR3 sequences, with approximately 24% found just once. The same data also contributed to another study, on T cells expressing NK-cell markers. From that report: cDNA encoding TCR beta was synthesized via 5'RACE template switching incorporating UMIs.

Sample: CD4+ T cells sorted from PBMCs, taken about 13 days after vaccination. The source is a man aged 50 to 60 who received an inactivated influenza vaccine.

V and J are TRBV7-8 and TRBJ2-7; a possible D gene is TRBD1 (6 bases). There are 12 residues in the CDR3. V shed 6 bases and J shed 6 bases, with 12 bases lying between them. Germline V gene lookup returns CDR1 SGHVS and CDR2 FQNEAQ. The CDR3 DNA follows: TGTGCCAGCAGTTACAGGGTTGCCGAGCAGTACTTC. This sequence encodes CASSYRVAEQYF.

In this sample, this clonotype turned up a few times. The V and J genes are TRBV28 and TRBJ2-7; 7 bases match TRBD2. The CDR3 totals 14 residues. CDR1 is MDHEN and CDR2 is SYDVKM in the germline V gene. V shed 4 bases and J 2 bases; nucleotides not matched to a gene: 5. CDR3 sequence reads: CASSSPSGPYEQYF. The CDR3 bases are TGTGCCAGCAGTTCGCCTAGCGGACCCTACGAGCAGTACTTC.

This clonotype was detected a few times. V usage is TRBV5-1 and J usage is TRBJ2-3, with D perhaps TRBD2 (6 bases). Per germline, CDR1 SGHRS and CDR2 YFSETQ. The CDR3 runs to 13 residues. V was cut by 1 base and J by 6 bases, with 9 bases left in between. The DNA of the CDR3 is TGCGCCAGCAGCTTGCTTGCGGGGGATACGCAGTATTTT. Translation gives CASSLLAGDTQYF.

V is TRBV28 and J is TRBJ1-6; D not resolved. The CDR3 runs 14 residues. CDR1 and CDR2 from the germline V gene are MDHEN and SYDVKM. V was clipped by 6 bases and J by 7 bases, with 13 bases between them. The CDR3 nucleotides read TGTGCCAGCAGCCTAATGCAGTCCAATTCACCCCTCCACTTT. This sequence encodes CASSLMQSNSPLHF.

This clonotype appeared a few times. The chain recombines TRBV5-1 with TRBJ2-5; tentatively, D is TRBD1 (6 bases). Trimming stripped 4 bases from V and 1 base from J, with 14 bases between. The CDR3 runs to 15 residues. CDR1 and CDR2 (germline): SGHRS, YFSETQ. Here the CDR3 DNA reads TGCGCCAGCAGCCCAGGACAGCCTCCCCAAGAGACCCAGTACTTC. It specifies CASSPGQPPQETQYF.

This chain joins TRBV6-2 or TRBV6-3 and TRBJ2-7; 7 bases fit TRBD2. The CDR3 extends over 16 amino acids. Per the germline V gene, CDR1 is MNHEY and CDR2 is SVGEGT. Unmatched junction bases numbered 11, after V lost 6 bases and J lost 0 bases. Here the CDR3 DNA reads TGTGCCAGCAGACCCCAAAGGGCGGGAGTCTCCTACGAGCAGTACTTC. Its protein product is CASRPQRAGVSYEQYF.

This clonotype was detected a few times. V and J are TRBV20-1 and TRBJ2-5; the D is unclear. The germline V gene encodes CDR1 DFQATT and CDR2 SNEGSKA (reference sequence). CDR3 length: 15 residues. The V gene lost 6 bases and the J gene lost 3 bases, with 20 bases spanning the gap. The CDR3 coding sequence is TGCAGTGCCCTCTCCCCCCCGTCGGCGGAAGAGACCCAGTACTTC. This gives the protein CSALSPPSAEETQYF.

There are a few counts of this clonotype. V and J are TRBV7-8 and TRBJ2-7; D possibly corresponds to TRBD2 (6 bases). CDR1 is SGHVS and CDR2 is FQNEAQ in the germline V gene. This CDR3 is built from 15 residues. Deletions cut 5 bases from V and 0 bases from J, with 14 bases between. The chain's CDR3 is CASSPGRHSSYEQYF. The CDR3 DNA sequence: TGTGCCAGCAGCCCGGGGAGGCACAGCTCCTACGAGCAGTACTTC.

This chain joins TRBV28 and TRBJ2-2, with D maybe TRBD2 (6 bases). Germline V lookup: CDR1 MDHEN, CDR2 SYDVKM. CDR3 size: 15 residues. Trimming took 6 bases from V and 2 from J, leaving 13 bases between them. As DNA, the CDR3 is TGTGCCAGCAGCTCCCCTAGCGTCAACACCGGGGAGCTGTTTTTT. This gives the protein CASSSPSVNTGELFF.

This clonotype occurred a few times. The CDR3 sequence is CASSLGGWGAYEQYF. Written as DNA, the CDR3 is TGTGCCAGCAGTTTAGGAGGGTGGGGAGCCTACGAGCAGTACTTC. J is TRBJ2-7 and V is TRBV12-3 or TRBV12-4; perhaps TRBD2 as D (5 bases). V lost 1 base and J 2 bases, leaving 12 bases between the germline ends. The CDR3 extends over 15 amino acids.

This clonotype occurred a few times. V gene TRBV11-3 combines with J gene TRBJ1-1; weak D call: TRBD1 (5 bases). Trimming stripped 9 bases from V and 2 bases from J, with 16 bases between. The germline V gene encodes CDR1 SGHNT and CDR2 YENEEA. This CDR3 region has 14 residues. The DNA for the CDR3 is TGTGCCAGTACAGAAGCCGACAGCAACACTGAAGCTTTCTTT. It translates to CASTEADSNTEAFF. Based on the CDR3 plus reference TRBV11-3 and TRBJ1-1, the full variable domain is EAGVVQSPRYKIIEKKQPVAFWCNPISGHNTLYWYLQNLGQGPELLIRYENEEAVDDSQLPKDRFSAERLKGVDSTLKIQPAELGDSAVYLCASTEADSNTEAFFGQGTRLTVV.

This chain connects TRBV4-3 to TRBJ1-5, with TRBD1 identical over 9 bases. The junction had 6 bases not matched to a gene; V was cut back by 4 bases and J by 5 bases. The CDR3 spans 15 residues. Germline CDR1 LGHNA, CDR2 YSLEER. The CDR3 nucleotides read TGCGCCAGCAGCCGAAGCCGGGACAGGGATCAGCCCCAGCATTTT. Translating gives CASSRSRDRDQPQHF.

The CDR3 sequence is CSARGLAGGLGSYEQYF. The CDR3 region has the DNA TGCAGTGCTAGGGGACTAGCGGGAGGGCTAGGCTCCTACGAGCAGTACTTC. This sequence joins TRBV20-1 and TRBJ2-7; 16 bases are a match to TRBD2. Germline assignment: CDR1 DFQATT and CDR2 SNEGSKA (reference sequence). Unmatched junction bases numbered 5, after V lost 3 bases and J lost 0 bases. The CDR3 covers 17 residues.

The chain has TRBV19 and TRBJ2-2; D is unclear. The ends were cut back, 1 base at V and 2 bases at J, with 5 bases in the middle. The CDR3 has 14 amino acids. Germline V CDR1 and CDR2: LNHDA, SQIVND (reference sequence). CDR3 bases: TGTGCCAGTAGTATAGGGCAAAACACCGGGGAGCTGTTTTTT. As protein: CASSIGQNTGELFF. Filled out from reference TRBV19 and TRBJ2-2, the complete variable domain reads DGGITQSPKYLFRKEGQNVTLSCEQNLNHDAMYWYRQDPGQGLRLIYYSQIVNDFQKGDIAEGYSVSREKKESFPLTVTSAQKNPTAFYLCASSIGQNTGELFFGEGSRLTVL.

The genes are TRBV20-1 and TRBJ2-1, with 10 bases lining up with TRBD2. Per germline, CDR1 DFQATT and CDR2 SNEGSKA (reference sequence). V was pared by 1 base and J by 16 bases, with 25 bases of the junction left unmatched. The CDR3 has 18 amino acids. This chain's CDR3 is CSARVLRRSSGGAAPIFF. The CDR3 DNA follows: TGCAGTGCTAGAGTTCTGAGGAGGTCTAGCGGGGGCGCCGCACCTATCTTCTTC.

The chain employs TRBV5-1 and TRBJ2-1; the D gene could be TRBD1 or TRBD2 (5 bases each). Germline V gives CDR1 SGHRS, CDR2 YFSETQ. V was clipped by 0 bases and J by 7 bases, with 8 bases between them. The CDR3 length is 13 residues. The CDR3 is CASSLAWGNEQFF. CDR3 coding DNA: TGCGCCAGCAGCTTGGCCTGGGGGAATGAGCAGTTCTTC.

The CDR3 bases are TGTGCCACCAGTCCCCGGACAGGGAACTACCAAGAGACCCAGTACTTC. This translates into CATSPRTGNYQETQYF. The chain carries TRBV24-1 and TRBJ2-5; TRBD1 matches 8 bases. CDR1 KGHDR and CDR2 SFDVKD come from the germline V gene. This CDR3 region has 16 residues. V was clipped by 6 bases and J by 0 bases; unmatched bases: 8.

This clonotype was observed a handful of times. V usage is TRBV6-5 and J usage is TRBJ1-5; TRBD1 matches 11 bases. CDR1 is MNHEY and CDR2 is SVGAGI in the germline V gene. V shed 2 bases and J 6 bases; nucleotides not matched to a gene: 12. The CDR3 is 18 residues long. CDR3 bases: TGTGCCAGCAGTTACCCTCTCACTGGACAGGGGGCTAGTCAGCCCCAGCATTTT. Translated, it gives CASSYPLTGQGASQPQHF.

This chain uses TRBV5-1 with TRBJ1-2; D is perhaps TRBD1 (5 bases). The CDR3 is 12 amino acids. The germline CDR1 and CDR2 sequences are SGHRS and YFSETQ. V gave up 5 bases and J gave up 8 bases, with 13 bases separating them. CDR3: CASRATDLGYTF. The DNA for the CDR3 is TGCGCCAGCAGGGCGACAGATTTAGGCTACACCTTC.

J is TRBJ2-7 and V is TRBV7-3; D remains ambiguous. V shed 1 base and J shed 0 bases, with 13 bases lying between them. Germline-derived CDR1 and CDR2 are SGHTA and FQGTGA. The CDR3 covers 16 residues. The DNA of the CDR3 is TGTGCCAGCAGCTTAAAAGCTGAGCAGGTCTCCTACGAGCAGTACTTC. It codes for CASSLKAEQVSYEQYF.

The sample holds a few counts of this clonotype. The chain has TRBV5-1 and TRBJ2-1; possibly TRBD1 for D (5 bases). The CDR3 has 15 amino acids. The V end lost 5 bases, the J end lost 0 bases, and 12 bases lay between the germline ends. The germline V gene has CDR1 SGHRS and CDR2 YFSETQ. The CDR3 loop is CASSKTQGSYNEQFF. Here the CDR3 DNA reads TGCGCCAGCAGTAAAACCCAGGGCTCCTACAATGAGCAGTTCTTC.

This clonotype has ten or more counts. The chain couples TRBV7-2 to TRBJ2-3; TRBD1 might be the D (5 bases). This CDR3 region has 13 residues. The V and J ends lost 3 bases and 6 bases respectively, with 10 bases between them. CDR1 is SGHTA, CDR2 FQGNSA, per germline. CDR3 amino acids: CASSFQGADTQYF. CDR3 nucleotides: TGTGCCAGCAGCTTCCAGGGTGCGGATACGCAGTATTTT.

The chain couples TRBV28 to TRBJ1-1; 10 bases line up with TRBD1. The CDR3 sequence is 15 residues long. Trimming at V came to 6 bases and at J to 4 bases, leaving 8 bases not matched to a gene. The germline gives CDR1 MDHEN, CDR2 SYDVKM. The CDR3 DNA reads as TGTGCCAGCAGGGACTGGACAGGGGGGGTCACTGAAGCTTTCTTT. It is translated as CASRDWTGGVTEAFF.

This clonotype was seen ten or more times. The CDR3 DNA sequence: TGCGCCAGCAGCCAAGAGTATGCGGGGGGGGCTCCGGGGCAGTTCTTC. Translating it yields CASSQEYAGGAPGQFF. The chain combines TRBV4-3 with TRBJ2-1, with 9 bases lining up with TRBD2. There are 16 residues in the CDR3. Germline CDR1 reads LGHNA; CDR2 reads YSLEER. V lost 0 bases and J lost 12; bases outside the gene matches: 12.

The V gene is TRBV2, the J gene TRBJ2-1; D is ambiguous. Germline lookup yields CDR1 SNHLY and CDR2 FYNNEI. The CDR3 extends over 14 amino acids. V was pared by 6 bases and J by 10 bases, with 19 bases between. CDR3 amino acids: CASRIRASRAEQFF. Here the CDR3 DNA reads TGTGCCAGCAGGATTAGGGCATCAAGGGCGGAGCAGTTCTTC. Variable domain in full (rest from reference TRBV2 and TRBJ2-1): EPEVTQTPSHQVTQMGQEVILRCVPISNHLYFYWYRQILGQKVEFLVSFYNNEISEKSEIFDDQFSVERPDGSNFTLKIRSTKLEDSAMYFCASRIRASRAEQFFGPGTRLTVL.

This clonotype was seen a handful of times. V gene TRBV21-1 combines with J gene TRBJ2-1; TRBD2 reflects the table's D call only, with no check against the DNA. TRBV21-1 is assigned pseudogene status. The CDR3 spans 18 residues. DNA for the CDR3: TGTGCCAGCAGCGCAACCTCCTTGAGCAGGTTCGACCTCAATGAGCAGTTCTTC. Translated: CASSATSLSRFDLNEQFF.

This clonotype appeared many times. A junction end diverges from the germline sequence, so it may reflect a read error. The rearrangement links TRBV5-1 to TRBJ2-1; D not certain. In germline, CDR1 is SGHRS, CDR2 YFSETQ. The CDR3 is made up of 12 amino acids. The CDR3, as DNA: TGTGCCAGCAGCCTGCAGTACAATGAGCAGTTCTTC. Translation gives CASSLQYNEQFF.

This chain links TRBV7-3 with TRBJ2-1, with unresolved D. Germline loops: CDR1 SGHTA, CDR2 FQGTGA. Trimming cost V 5 bases and J 6 bases, with 17 bases left between them. CDR3 length: 15 residues. The CDR3 reads CASSRWEVPPNEQFF. The CDR3 DNA is TGTGCCAGCAGCCGTTGGGAAGTCCCCCCCAATGAGCAGTTCTTC.

This clonotype has just a few counts. V gene TRBV5-5 combines with J gene TRBJ2-7; the match to TRBD1 covers 8 bases. The CDR3 spans 15 residues. The germline V gene has CDR1 SGHKS and CDR2 YYEKEE (reference sequence). V lost 5 bases, J lost 3 bases, and 10 bases stayed unmatched. CDR3 region: CASRTGTGHYYEQYF. The CDR3 DNA reads TGTGCCAGCAGAACTGGGACAGGACATTACTACGAGCAGTACTTC.

This clonotype was recorded a few times. The V call is TRBV6-1, the J call TRBJ2-3; 13 positions match TRBD2. The CDR3 contains 16 residues. The germline V gene encodes CDR1 MNHNS and CDR2 SASEGT. V gave up 7 bases and J gave up 0 bases; unmatched junction bases: 4. The CDR3 nucleotides read TGTGCCAGCAAAAGGACTAGCGGGGGTAGCACAGATACGCAGTATTTT. Translation gives CASKRTSGGSTDTQYF.